The 19 T cell receptor beta chains presented below share a single source sample, sequenced in a study of T cell responses to AZD1222 COVID-19 vaccine listed by TCRdb under 2021. The intended sense of this specimen's time point label: baseline before first vaccination. Library construction relied on the immunoSEQ multiplex PCR assay. TCRdb provides this immuneACCESS table in a form limited to in-frame rearrangements. Some clones are lacking; in checked studies, under half of them reflect an unresolved V gene, and why the rest are absent is not known. This sample lists roughly 120,000 clones; roughly 84% were detected once. Jointly, the top ten make up roughly 1.1% of the sample. The specimen comprised peripheral blood, sampled on day 0 of AZD1222 vaccination. Receptors originate from an adult in good health.

The chain combines TRBV3-1 (or the pseudogene TRBV3-2) with TRBJ1-6, with D tentatively TRBD1 (6 bases). The V and J ends lost 5 bases and 6 bases respectively, with 14 bases between them. The CDR3 extends over 15 amino acids. Germline loops: CDR1 LGHDT, CDR2 YNNKEL (reference sequence). CDR3: CASSYVQGTNSPLHF. The CDR3 nucleotides are TGTGCCAGCAGCTACGTCCAGGGGACTAATTCACCCCTCCACTTT.

The genes are TRBV18 and TRBJ2-1, with a tentative D call TRBD2 (5 bases). V was trimmed by 2 bases and J by 3 bases, leaving 11 bases between them. The CDR3 sequence is 15 residues long. Germline CDR1 reads KGHSH; CDR2 reads LQKENI. CDR3 nucleotides: TGTGCCAGCTCACCAGGAGGTTCGGGCTACAATGAGCAGTTCTTC. Amino acid sequence: CASSPGGSGYNEQFF.

This clone was counted once. This chain joins TRBV3-1 (or the pseudogene TRBV3-2) and TRBJ2-2, with TRBD1 identical over 10 bases. There are 14 residues in the CDR3. J lost 6 bases, V lost 8 bases, and 6 bases had no gene match. Looked up from germline, CDR1 is LGHDT and CDR2 is YNNKEL (reference sequence). The chain's CDR3 is CASRGTGVAGELFF. CDR3 in DNA: TGTGCCAGCCGGGGGACAGGGGTGGCCGGGGAGCTGTTTTTT.

The V gene is TRBV7-2, the J gene TRBJ1-2, with 7 bases lining up with TRBD1. The J segment lost 2 bases and the V segment lost 5 bases, leaving 5 bases of the junction unmatched. CDR1 is SGHTA, CDR2 FQGNSA, per germline. The CDR3 contains 14 residues. CDR3 sequence: CASSPETGNYGYTF. CDR3 nucleotide sequence: TGTGCCAGCAGCCCGGAGACAGGGAACTATGGCTACACCTTC.

The chain is built from TRBV23-1 and TRBJ1-2; weak D call: TRBD1 (6 bases). TRBV23-1 is placed among ORFs of uncertain function. Trimming stripped 6 bases from V and 5 bases from J, with 40 bases between. The CDR3 has 22 amino acids. The CDR3 region is CASSRGAAPPGMPGRASYGYTF. CDR3 nucleotides: TGCGCCAGCAGCCGGGGGGCGGCACCCCCCGGCATGCCAGGCCGGGCTAGTTATGGCTACACCTTC.

The genes are TRBV18 and TRBJ1-4, with D unresolved. With 2 bases removed from V and 6 bases from J, the gap between germline ends came to 22 bases. The germline CDR1 and CDR2 sequences are KGHSH and LQKENI. CDR3 length: 18 residues. The CDR3 DNA is TGTGCCAGCTCACCAAGGAAGAAGACGGAAGGTCACTATGAAAAACTGTTTTTT. This translates into CASSPRKKTEGHYEKLFF.

V gene TRBV30 combines with J gene TRBJ1-5, with a tentative D call TRBD1 (5 bases). V gave up 1 base and J gave up 6 bases, with 13 bases separating them. The CDR3 runs 14 residues. The germline V gene encodes CDR1 GTSNPN and CDR2 SVGIG (reference sequence). The CDR3 DNA reads as TGTGCCTGGAGTGAATACTCAGGGACTCAGCCCCAGCATTTT. It yields the protein CAWSEYSGTQPQHF. The complete variable domain, with remaining parts taken from reference TRBV30 and TRBJ1-5, reads SQTIHQWPATLVQPVGSPLSLECTVEGTSNPNLYWYRQAAGRGLQLLFYSVGIGQISSEVPQNLSASRPQDRQFILSSKKLLLSDSGFYLCAWSEYSGTQPQHFGDGTRLSIL.

The chain recombines TRBV3-1 (or the pseudogene TRBV3-2) with TRBJ1-6, with no clear D. The CDR3 is 13 amino acids. V was shortened by 2 bases and J by 5 bases, with 4 bases between the two germline ends. The germline V gene encodes CDR1 LGHDT and CDR2 YNNKEL (reference sequence). CDR3 in amino acids: CASSQSDNSPLHF. CDR3 DNA sequence: TGTGCCAGCAGCCAATCTGATAATTCACCCCTCCACTTT.

The V and J genes are TRBV4-3 and TRBJ2-7, with TRBD2 identical over 10 bases. The length of the CDR3 is 14 residues. Per the germline V gene, CDR1 is LGHNA and CDR2 is YSLEER. V lost 4 bases to trimming and J lost 4 bases; unmatched junction nucleotides: 4. The CDR3 protein is CASSLRTSGYEQYF. Written as DNA, the CDR3 is TGCGCCAGCAGCCTCCGGACTAGCGGATACGAGCAGTACTTC.

The chain is built from TRBV30 and TRBJ1-2, with D unresolved. The V end lost 0 bases, the J end lost 4 bases, and 12 bases lay between the germline ends. Germline V gene sequence: CDR1 GTSNPN, CDR2 SVGIG (reference sequence). The CDR3 covers 14 residues. The CDR3 DNA reads TGTGCCTGGAGTGTCCCGGGCAGCGCCTATGGCTACACCTTC. Its translation is CAWSVPGSAYGYTF.

The chain employs TRBV7-8 and TRBJ2-4; D remains unclear. This CDR3 has 16 residues. The V end was cut by 5 bases, the J end by 0 bases, with 14 bases between. CDR1 and CDR2 (germline): SGHVS, FQNEAQ. The CDR3 DNA follows: TGTGCCAGCAGCCCCAAGGGAATCCTAGCCAAAAACATTCAGTACTTC. Translated, it gives CASSPKGILAKNIQYF. Supplemented by reference TRBV7-8 and TRBJ2-4, the full variable domain reads GAGVSQSPRYKVAKRGQDVALRCDPISGHVSLFWYQQALGQGPEFLTYFQNEAQLDKSGLPSDRFFAERPEGSVSTLKIQRTQQEDSAVYLCASSPKGILAKNIQYFGAGTRLSVL.

The chain joins TRBV29-1 to TRBJ2-1; 10 nucleotides agree with TRBD1. The CDR3 is made up of 16 amino acids. Germline CDR1 SQVTM, CDR2 ANQGSEA. Trimming removed 6 bases from V and 3 bases from J; junction bases left unmatched: 11. CDR3 protein: CSVIPGQGSVYNEQFF. In nucleotides, the CDR3 is TGCAGCGTAATCCCGGGACAGGGGTCGGTCTACAATGAGCAGTTCTTC.

The chain recombines TRBV6-5 with TRBJ1-5; TRBD1 aligns across 10 bases. This CDR3 region has 14 residues. V was pared by 6 bases and J by 6 bases, with 5 bases of the junction left unmatched. CDR1 is MNHEY, CDR2 SVGAGI, per germline. The CDR3 DNA reads as TGTGCCAGCAGGGGGACAGGGGTAGGTCAGCCCCAGCATTTT. Translated, it gives CASRGTGVGQPQHF.

This chain connects TRBV6-5 to TRBJ2-7; possibly TRBD2 for D (7 bases). The CDR3 is 14 amino acids. Germline lookup yields CDR1 MNHEY and CDR2 SVGAGI. Trimming stripped 9 bases from V and 0 bases from J, with 15 bases between. Here the CDR3 reads CASRRGGLSYEQYF. CDR3 sequence (DNA): TGTGCCAGTAGAAGGGGGGGGCTCTCCTACGAGCAGTACTTC.

This chain joins TRBV4-1 and TRBJ1-1; D unclear. Trimming took 4 bases from V and 0 from J, leaving 9 bases between them. Per the germline V gene, CDR1 is MGHRA and CDR2 is YSYEKL. CDR3 length: 14 residues. The CDR3 DNA reads as TGCGCCAGCAGCCCGCCTTTTTTGAACACTGAAGCTTTCTTT. Encoded protein: CASSPPFLNTEAFF.

V usage is TRBV7-8 and J usage is TRBJ2-5; 9 bases match TRBD2. Germline values: CDR1 SGHVS, CDR2 FQNEAQ. The CDR3 sequence is 16 residues long. J gave up 5 bases and V 1 base, and 8 bases lay outside the gene matches. The DNA of the CDR3 is TGTGCCAGCAGCTTAGACCCGGGACTAGCAAAGGAGACCCAGTACTTC. It translates to CASSLDPGLAKETQYF.

This clone was counted once. The chain carries TRBV18 and TRBJ2-3; 7 positions match TRBD1. This CDR3 spans 16 amino acids. Unmatched junction bases numbered 15, after V lost 3 bases and J lost 9 bases. The germline CDR1 and CDR2 sequences are KGHSH and LQKENI. The CDR3: CASSPGTEILKGTQYF. Here the CDR3 DNA reads TGTGCCAGCTCACCCGGGACAGAAATTCTTAAGGGGACGCAGTATTTT.

The rearrangement uses TRBV2 and TRBJ1-1; 9 nucleotides agree with TRBD1. After removal of 8 bases from V and 5 bases from J, the junction contained 6 bases not matched to a gene. This CDR3 has 13 residues. CDR1 is SNHLY and CDR2 is FYNNEI in the germline V gene. The CDR3: CASVGTGMTEAFF. DNA of the CDR3: TGTGCCAGCGTAGGGACAGGGATGACTGAAGCTTTCTTT.

The V call is TRBV5-1, the J call TRBJ1-1; 8 nucleotides match TRBD1. J gave up 7 bases and V 2 bases, and 10 bases lay outside the gene matches. In germline, CDR1 is SGHRS, CDR2 YFSETQ. The CDR3 is 15 residues long. CDR3 DNA: TGCGCCAGCAGCTTCCAGGGGGCGCGAGGGAATGAAGCTTTCTTT. It translates to CASSFQGARGNEAFF.